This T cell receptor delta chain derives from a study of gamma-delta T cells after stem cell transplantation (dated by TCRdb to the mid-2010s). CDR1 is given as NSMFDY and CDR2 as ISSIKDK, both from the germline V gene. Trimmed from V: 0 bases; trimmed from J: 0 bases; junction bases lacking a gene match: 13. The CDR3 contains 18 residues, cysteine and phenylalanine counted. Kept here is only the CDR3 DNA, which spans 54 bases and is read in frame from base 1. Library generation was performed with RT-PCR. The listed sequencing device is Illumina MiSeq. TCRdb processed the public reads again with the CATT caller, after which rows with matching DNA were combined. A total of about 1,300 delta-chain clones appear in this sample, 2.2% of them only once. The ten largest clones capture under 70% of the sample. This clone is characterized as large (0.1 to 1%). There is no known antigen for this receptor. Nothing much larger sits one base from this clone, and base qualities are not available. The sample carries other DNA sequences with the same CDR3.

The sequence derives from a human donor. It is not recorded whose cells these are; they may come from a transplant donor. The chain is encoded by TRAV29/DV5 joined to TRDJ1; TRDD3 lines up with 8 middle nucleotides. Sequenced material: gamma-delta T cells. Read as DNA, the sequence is TGTGCAGCAAGCGTTGGGCTGGGGGACCCAGCCTACACCGATAAACTCATCTTT. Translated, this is CAASVGLGDPAYTDKLIF.